The sequence of this T cell receptor (beta chain) was determined in a study of T cells expressing NK-cell markers. Overall study findings and caveats: In a few donors, these clonotypes also led the CD3+CD56-NKG2C+ fraction.

The CDR3 has 12 residues. CDR1 and CDR2 from the germline V gene are SGHVS and FNYEAQ. One entry per CDR3 protein, without DNA, is what TCRdb gives after re-calling the 5' RACE reads. Its listing shows approximately 380,000 distinct CDR3 sequences. Concerning this clonotype itself: The antigen is not known.

J is TRBJ1-1 and V is TRBV7-6. The sequence was collected from a man aged 18 to 69 in good health. The sequencing input was blood T cells: a sorted CD56 or NKG2C T cell subset, CD4+ or CD8+ T cells, or bulk PBMC T cells (not recorded which). The CDR3 reads CASSASGTEAFF.